Reported below is one TCR beta chain. What this receptor recognizes is not known. The record has no base qualities; no much larger clone is one base away. This entry is derived from a study of cytomegalovirus exposure and HLA in healthy donors (TCRdb year 2017). For the study in its entirety: An earlier analysis of around 600 of the donors reported more than 250 Gb of sequence data and some 100 million unique TCR beta sequences from 150 million to 200 million T cells. An early release that covered some 640 HLA-typed donors contained about 300 gigabases of sequencing data and tens of millions of unique TCR sequences. Of the roughly 400 genotyped donors, less than 85% were placed in the genetic ancestry cluster associated with self-reported Caucasian donors. The study aimed to test whether signatures of past pathogen exposure could be identified by cataloging public T cell receptors. The T cell repertoires of 666 subjects were profiled by immunosequencing and related to cytomegalovirus serostatus. Along with the approximately 670-subject first cohort, a separate validation cohort of over 90 different subjects was used. To predict cytomegalovirus infection status, the study combined high-throughput TCR immunosequencing, statistical association of individual TCRs with disease status, and machine learning. A later analysis re-examined previously published TCR beta repertoires from more than 600 donors and added high-resolution HLA genotyping to investigate patterns of TCR occurrence. Rather than drawing on any new phenotypic data, the later analysis identified candidate immune exposures from TCR beta sequences and the way those sequences occurred across donors. An earlier analysis of some 500 of the donors applied high-throughput TCR beta sequencing to assess whether each TCR beta V gene segment acted as functional or pseudogenic. Donor age, sex, ethnicity and CMV serostatus were compiled alongside the repertoire data. A later genetic analysis used genome-wide SNP genotypes for about 65% of the roughly 670 donors, treating that subset as a discovery cohort. Every discovery cohort repertoire had been produced on one sequencing platform. HLA typing included class I and class II loci at four-digit resolution. Typing coverage differed by locus: A, B, C, DRB1 and DQB1 were typed in roughly 629-640 donors, DQA1 in approximately 520, DPA1 in over 600, and DPB1 in roughly 450. Because of strong linkage in the cohort, four or five DR-DQ haplotypes were treated as single units for association and clustering. On average, 235,054 unique TCR beta nucleotide sequences were sequenced per donor among 398 genotyped donors of the cohort, with about 17% of those sequences being non-productive. Broad study findings and their caveats: A later analysis associated 17,000 or so TCR beta sequences with specific HLA alleles at a false discovery rate of 0.05. A total of 150 to 200 TCR beta chains were listed by the study as associated with cytomegalovirus. In vitro tests confirmed that a few of the cytomegalovirus-associated TCR beta chains recognize cytomegalovirus antigens. The earlier analysis of approximately 590 of the donors excluded 15 to 20 rarely observed V segments, including chromosome 9 orphons, because counts were too low. A later analysis found that HLA-associated TCR beta chains were more clonally expanded and had lower generation probabilities than equally common non-associated chains. Most TCR sequences were observed very rarely across donors, whereas some public TCRs were present in many individuals. The authors suggested that the approach could potentially be extended to other disease states and immunological phenotypes. A further reported finding was that TCR beta sequences accurately predicted the HLA-A and HLA-B alleles for most subjects in the first cohort. Assigning TCR associations to individual alleles was difficult when HLA alleles, especially DR and DQ, strongly co-occurred. The cohort was sequenced for TCR beta chains only, and without alpha or paired-chain data the features that could be detected were limited. CMV serostatus was the only immune exposure information available for the cohort. Because some donors lacked HLA typing at each locus, the association tests relied only on the typed subset. According to a later analysis, TCR association rates differed among HLA loci, with DRB1 alleles showing the most associated TCRs and HLA-C alleles showing the fewest. The classifier was reported to diagnose cytomegalovirus status with high specificity and sensitivity in both the original cohort and the validation cohort. A cluster of highly shared sequence variants was judged likely to be a technical artifact of the sequencing pipeline. V-gene and J-gene trimming of TCR beta chains was associated with a missense DCLRE1C variant in a later genetic analysis, and the association was replicated in an independent cohort. According to a later genetic analysis, donors in an Asian-associated ancestry cluster had fewer N-insertions in productive TCRs than the approximately 650-donor mean. Most CMV-associated TCR beta chains appeared to be HLA-restricted in a later analysis, and the HLA associations seemed to be driven largely by CMV exposure. In an earlier analysis of approximately 590 of the donors, most TCR beta V segments appeared in productive rearrangements about 87% or about 30% of the time, broadly matching IMGT annotations. Several of the top co-occurrence clusters appeared to be linked to parvovirus B19, influenza, CMV and Epstein-Barr virus, according to a later analysis. Correlated functional status among segregating V segments might reflect linkage disequilibrium, but an unknown experimental factor could not be ruled out. Sequencing depth was assumed to be roughly uniform across donors in the presence/absence analyses, though that assumption may not hold.

Library preparation was by the immunoSEQ multiplex PCR assay. For the multiplex PCR, a mixture combining 60 forward primers for TCR Vbeta segments and 13 reverse primers for TCR Jbeta segments was used. The CDR3 region of rearranged TCR beta genes was amplified from genomic DNA with a multiplex PCR assay. Amplified TCR beta libraries were sequenced as 87-base-pair reads on the Illumina HiSeq System. In the paper's pipeline: A later analysis counted tens of millions of unique TCR beta chains across the 690 or so repertoires, and some 11 million of these chains were shared by at least two donors. Raw reads were error-corrected and collapsed into unique sequences by a nearest-neighbor algorithm in which closely related sequences were merged to remove PCR and sequencing errors. CDR3 sequences were aligned to IMGT reference sequences to assign V, D and J gene segments. For a sequence to be retained, at least a six-nucleotide match to both a V gene segment and a J gene segment was required. A rearrangement was called productive if the CDR3 had no stop codons and remained in frame with V and J, and every other rearrangement was called non-productive. CDR3 was defined by IMGT convention, running from the second conserved V-encoded cysteine to the conserved J-encoded phenylalanine. In an earlier analysis of around 600 of the donors, sequences lacking an unambiguous match to a single V gene segment were excluded. An earlier analysis of 587 of the donors classified V segments as functional when productive rearrangements were above 56.7% and as segregating when the standard deviation between donors was above 5%. A statistical classification framework was built for diagnosing cytomegalovirus status from the catalog of TCR beta chain sequences. In a later analysis, TCR nucleotide sequences were compared against IMGT/GENE-DB human TR gene sequences so that V and J genes could be assigned. A later analysis assigned CDR3 sequences and most-parsimonious VDJ recombination scenarios with the TCRdist pipeline. In a later analysis, each TCR beta chain was defined by its CDR3 amino acid sequence together with its V-gene family, and reads without a unique V-gene family were excluded. As a way to deal with suspected cross-contamination and a sequencing artifact, a later analysis dropped more than 500 nucleotide sequences that were highly shared and had low generation probability. A later analysis calculated a clonal expansion index for each public chain from normalized within-repertoire ranks of inferred template counts. In a later analysis, generation probabilities were computed with a VDJ recombination model fitted to out-of-frame rearrangements, and the resulting probabilities were checked against IGoR. In a later analysis, hypergeometric tests were used to score TCR-TCR, TCR-HLA and TCR-CMV co-occurrence, with a repertoire-size bias correction applied to TCR pairs. A later analysis estimated false discovery rates by permuting HLA or CMV assignments 20 times. In a later analysis, co-occurring TCRs were grouped with DBSCAN, and TCRdist sequence similarity was added when clustering was performed within HLA-allele-positive subsets. Co-occurrence clustering excluded repertoires with fewer than 30,000 or more than 120,000 public chains, plus five with anomalous nucleotide sharing. TCRdb re-hosts the immuneACCESS table, in-frame sequences only. Its copies lack some clones; in the studies checked, an unresolved V gene accounts for under half of them, and the cause for the rest is not known. The D gene and trimming were derived from the DNA, and the V and J assignments and clone size from that table. This sample has 110,000 or so clones in its table, and around 73% of those were observed once. The ten largest clones add up to around 5.8% of the sample.

In total, 500 to 700 healthy bone marrow donors made up the cohort. At the time of sampling, every cohort member was nominally healthy, though immune exposures that went unrecorded were likely present. The donor was CMV seropositive and was included in the group of 250 to 300 seropositive cohort members. Every donor gave a peripheral blood sample, and the peripheral blood mononuclear cells from that sample were used for TCR beta sequencing. Genomic DNA was extracted from the blood cell samples with the Qiagen DNeasy Blood Extraction Kit. This clonotype was sampled from a woman under 40 in good health and CMV-seropositive. Sequencing used PBMCs.

CDR3 sequence: CASSLAGVSETQYF. In nucleotides, the sequence is TGTGCCAGCAGCTTAGCGGGAGTGTCGGAGACCCAGTACTTC. The chain joins TRBV7-9 to TRBJ2-5; TRBD2 is a possible D gene, resting on 5 matching bases. From cysteine to phenylalanine, the CDR3 is 14 amino acids long. Kept here is only the CDR3 DNA, which spans 42 bases and is read in frame from base 1. Trimming at the junction amounts to 0 bases on V and 5 bases on J, and the germline ends lie 10 bases apart. According to the germline V gene (reference sequence), CDR1 reads SEHNR and CDR2 reads FQNEAQ.